This TCR beta chain derives from a study of T cells in Graves' hyperthyroidism and ophthalmopathy. Study-wide findings and caveats: Stable hyperthyroidism and ophthalmopathy were separated using 13 V-J signatures. Blood also contained most expanded thyroid clonotypes above 0.001.

Uncontrolled infection, other autoimmune disease, pregnancy or lactation excluded patients. Per the germline V gene, CDR1 is SEHNR and CDR2 is FQNEAQ (reference sequence). There are 12 residues in the CDR3. V was cut by 5 bases and J by 5 bases, with 8 bases left in between. Authors of the study amplified TCR beta CDR3 regions from RNA transcripts. Using the HTBI primer set, a first-round RT-PCR was run on the TCR CDR3. MiXCR was run by TCRdb on the multiplex PCR reads, yielding one entry per CDR3 protein. Of 300,000 to 400,000 distinct CDR3 sequences listed, 21% are singletons. This clonotype was recorded many times. What it binds is unknown.

This chain connects TRBV7-9 to TRBJ2-3; D is possibly TRBD1 (5 bases). This clonotype originated in a woman aged 45-60 years with Graves' hyperthyroidism. The sample comprised blood. CDR3 sequence reads: CASSLTGDTQYF. As DNA, the CDR3 is TGTGCCAGCAGCCTAACAGGAGATACGCAGTATTTT.